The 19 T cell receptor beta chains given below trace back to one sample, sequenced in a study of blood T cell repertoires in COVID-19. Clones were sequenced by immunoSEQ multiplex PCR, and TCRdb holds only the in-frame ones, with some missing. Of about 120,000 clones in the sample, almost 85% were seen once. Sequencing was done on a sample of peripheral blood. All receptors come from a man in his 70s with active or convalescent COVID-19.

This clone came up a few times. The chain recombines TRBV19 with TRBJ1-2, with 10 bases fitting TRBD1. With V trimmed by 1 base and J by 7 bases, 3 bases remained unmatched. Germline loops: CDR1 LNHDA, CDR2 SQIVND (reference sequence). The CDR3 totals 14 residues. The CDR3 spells CASSIGQGASGYTF. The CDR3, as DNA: TGTGCCAGTAGTATAGGACAGGGGGCCTCTGGCTACACCTTC.

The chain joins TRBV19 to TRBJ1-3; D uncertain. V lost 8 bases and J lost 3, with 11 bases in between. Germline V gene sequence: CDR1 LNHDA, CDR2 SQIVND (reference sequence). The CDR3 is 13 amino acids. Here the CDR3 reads CASRLGVGNTIYF. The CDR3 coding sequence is TGTGCCAGTCGACTCGGGGTTGGAAACACCATATATTTT.

The CDR3 region has the DNA TGTGCCATCAGTCCCGGGACAGGGGAAGGAACCATATATTTT. Translating it yields CAISPGTGEGTIYF. This rearrangement joins TRBV10-3 to TRBJ1-3; 10 bases line up with TRBD1. Germline-derived CDR1 and CDR2 are ENHRY and SYGVKD. The trim removed 5 bases at V and 10 bases at J, leaving 8 bases unmatched. CDR3 length: 14 amino acids.

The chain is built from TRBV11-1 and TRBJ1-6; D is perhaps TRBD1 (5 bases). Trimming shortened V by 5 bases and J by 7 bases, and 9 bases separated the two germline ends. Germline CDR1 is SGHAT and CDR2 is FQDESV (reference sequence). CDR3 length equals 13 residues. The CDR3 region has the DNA TGTGCCAGCAGCCCTAGACAGAATTCACCCCTCCACTTT. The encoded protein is CASSPRQNSPLHF.

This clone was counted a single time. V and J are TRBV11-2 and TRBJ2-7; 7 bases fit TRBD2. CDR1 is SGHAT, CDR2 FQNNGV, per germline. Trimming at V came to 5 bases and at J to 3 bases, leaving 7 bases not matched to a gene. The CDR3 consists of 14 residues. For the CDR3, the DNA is TGTGCCAGCAGCCCGGGCGGCGGGGGCTACGAGCAGTACTTC. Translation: CASSPGGGGYEQYF.

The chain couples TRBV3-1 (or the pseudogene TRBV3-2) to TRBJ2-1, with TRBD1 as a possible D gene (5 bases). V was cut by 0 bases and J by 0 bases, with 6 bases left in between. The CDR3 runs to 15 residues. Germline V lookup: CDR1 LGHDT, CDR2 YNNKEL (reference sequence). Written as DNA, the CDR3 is TGTGCCAGCAGCCAAGACAGGGTCTCCTACAATGAGCAGTTCTTC. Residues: CASSQDRVSYNEQFF.

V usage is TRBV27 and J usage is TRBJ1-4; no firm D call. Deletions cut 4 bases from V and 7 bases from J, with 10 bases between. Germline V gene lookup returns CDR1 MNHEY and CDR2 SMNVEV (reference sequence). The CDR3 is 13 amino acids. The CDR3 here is CASSYREGEKLFF. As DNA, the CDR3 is TGTGCCAGCAGTTATAGGGAGGGTGAAAAACTGTTTTTT.

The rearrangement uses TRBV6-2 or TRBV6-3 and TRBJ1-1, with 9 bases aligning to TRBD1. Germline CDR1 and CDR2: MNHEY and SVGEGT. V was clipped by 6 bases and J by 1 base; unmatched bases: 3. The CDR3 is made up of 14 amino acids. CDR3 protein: CASSVQGANTEAFF. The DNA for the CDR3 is TGTGCCAGCAGCGTACAGGGGGCGAACACTGAAGCTTTCTTT.

The CDR3 bases are TGTGCCTGGACCCCCACTGGGAACACTGAAGCTTTCTTT. This sequence encodes CAWTPTGNTEAFF. The V and J genes are TRBV30 and TRBJ1-1; unclear D gene. The CDR3 has 13 residues. CDR1 and CDR2 from the germline V gene are GTSNPN and SVGIG (reference sequence). The V end was cut by 4 bases, the J end by 1 base, with 10 bases between. The variable domain in full, with the rest retrieved from reference TRBV30 and TRBJ1-1, is SQTIHQWPATLVQPVGSPLSLECTVEGTSNPNLYWYRQAAGRGLQLLFYSVGIGQISSEVPQNLSASRPQDRQFILSSKKLLLSDSGFYLCAWTPTGNTEAFFGQGTRLTVV.

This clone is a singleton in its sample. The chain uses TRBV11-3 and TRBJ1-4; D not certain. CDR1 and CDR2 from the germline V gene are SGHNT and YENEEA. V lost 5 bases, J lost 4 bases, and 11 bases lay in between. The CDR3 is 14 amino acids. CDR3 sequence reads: CASSGDSYNEKLFF. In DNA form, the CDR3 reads TGTGCCAGCAGCGGAGATAGTTATAATGAAAAACTGTTTTTT.

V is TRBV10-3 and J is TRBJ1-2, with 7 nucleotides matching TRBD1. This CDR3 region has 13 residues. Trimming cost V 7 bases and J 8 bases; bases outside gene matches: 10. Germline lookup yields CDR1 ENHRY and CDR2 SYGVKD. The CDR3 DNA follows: TGTGCCATCACTCCGGACAGGAGTAAAGGCTACACCTTC. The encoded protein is CAITPDRSKGYTF.

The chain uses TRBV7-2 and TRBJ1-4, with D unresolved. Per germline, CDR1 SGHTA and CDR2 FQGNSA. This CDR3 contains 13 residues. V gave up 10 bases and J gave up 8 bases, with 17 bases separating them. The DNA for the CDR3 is TGTGCCACCACTCAGCGGGCGGGAGAAAAACTGTTTTTT. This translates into CATTQRAGEKLFF.

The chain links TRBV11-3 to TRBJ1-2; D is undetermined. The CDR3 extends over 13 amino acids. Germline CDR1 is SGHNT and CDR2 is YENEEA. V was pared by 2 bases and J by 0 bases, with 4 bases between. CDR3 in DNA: TGTGCCAGCAGCTTACAGACTAACTATGGCTACACCTTC. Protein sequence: CASSLQTNYGYTF.

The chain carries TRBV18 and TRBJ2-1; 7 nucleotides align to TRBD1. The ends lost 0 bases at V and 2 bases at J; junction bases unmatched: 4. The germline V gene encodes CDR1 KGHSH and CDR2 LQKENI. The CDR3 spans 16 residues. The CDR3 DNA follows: TGTGCCAGCTCACCACCCGAGGGGGCTGCCTACAATGAGCAGTTCTTC. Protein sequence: CASSPPEGAAYNEQFF.

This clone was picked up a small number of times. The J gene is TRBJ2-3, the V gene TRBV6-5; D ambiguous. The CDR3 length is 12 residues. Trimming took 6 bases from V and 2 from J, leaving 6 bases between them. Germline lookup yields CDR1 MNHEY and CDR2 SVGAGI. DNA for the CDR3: TGTGCCAGCAGGGGCAACACAGATACGCAGTATTTT. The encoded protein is CASRGNTDTQYF.

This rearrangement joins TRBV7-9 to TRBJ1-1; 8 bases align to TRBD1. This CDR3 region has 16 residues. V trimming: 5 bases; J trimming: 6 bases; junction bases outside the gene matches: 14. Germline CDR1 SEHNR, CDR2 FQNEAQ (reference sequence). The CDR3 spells CASSLSSGQGSAEAFF. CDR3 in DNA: TGTGCCAGCAGCCTGTCGTCCGGACAGGGTAGCGCTGAAGCTTTCTTT.

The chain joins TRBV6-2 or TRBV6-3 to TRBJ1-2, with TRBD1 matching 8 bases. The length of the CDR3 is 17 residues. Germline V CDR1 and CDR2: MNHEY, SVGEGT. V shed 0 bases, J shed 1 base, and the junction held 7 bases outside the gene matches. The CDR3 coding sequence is TGTGCCAGCAGTTACTCGGTACAGGGGGACTTTAACTATGGCTACACCTTC. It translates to CASSYSVQGDFNYGYTF.

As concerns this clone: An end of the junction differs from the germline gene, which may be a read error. CDR3 nucleotide sequence: TGTGCTAGCAGCCCACGGGGAGGAAGCACAGATACGCAGTATTTT. This sequence encodes CASSPRGGSTDTQYF. The J gene is TRBJ2-3, the V gene TRBV7-7, with a tentative D call TRBD2 (6 bases). The CDR3 is made up of 15 amino acids. Germline CDR1 is SSHAT and CDR2 is FNYEAQ (reference sequence).

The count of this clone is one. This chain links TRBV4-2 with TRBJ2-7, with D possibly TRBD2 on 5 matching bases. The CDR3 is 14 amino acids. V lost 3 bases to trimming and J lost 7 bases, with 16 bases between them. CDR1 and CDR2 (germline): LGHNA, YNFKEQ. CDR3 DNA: TGTGCCAGCAGCCACCAGCGGTCCTTAATGGAGCAGTACTTC. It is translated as CASSHQRSLMEQYF.